Sequencing of this TCR beta chain was carried out in a study of technical replicates of blood from a handful of donors. Clones were read by immunoSEQ multiplex PCR, and TCRdb kept only the in-frame ones, dropping some. The profile shows roughly 100,000 clones, 90% to 96% of them singletons. The V end was cut by 2 bases, the J end by 0 bases, with 6 bases between. CDR3 size: 15 residues. CDR1 is SGHRS, CDR2 YFSETQ, per germline. The receptor was isolated from a human donor in good health. The material sequenced was T cells isolated from PBMCs. The chain employs TRBV5-1 and TRBJ2-6, with a weak D call TRBD1 (5 bases). The CDR3 reads CASSLGHSGANVLTF. The CDR3 DNA is TGCGCCAGCAGCTTAGGACACTCTGGGGCCAACGTCCTGACTTTC.